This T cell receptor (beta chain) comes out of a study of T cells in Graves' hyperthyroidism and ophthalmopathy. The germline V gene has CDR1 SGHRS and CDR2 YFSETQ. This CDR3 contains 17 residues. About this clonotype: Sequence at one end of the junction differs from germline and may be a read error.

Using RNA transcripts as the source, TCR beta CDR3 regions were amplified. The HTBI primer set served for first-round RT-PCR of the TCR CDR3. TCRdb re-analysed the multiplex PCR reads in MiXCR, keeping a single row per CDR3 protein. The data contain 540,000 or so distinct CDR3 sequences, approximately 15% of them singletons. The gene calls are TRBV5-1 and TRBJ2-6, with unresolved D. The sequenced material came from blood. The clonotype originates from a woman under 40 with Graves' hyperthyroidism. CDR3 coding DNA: TGTGCCAGTCACCTGATAGTAGGCCCACCTGGGGCCAACGTCCTGACTTTC. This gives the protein CASHLIVGPPGANVLTF. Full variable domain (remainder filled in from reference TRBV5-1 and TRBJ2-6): KAGVTQTPRYLIKTRGQQVTLSCSPISGHRSVSWYQQTPGQGLQFLFEYFSETQRNKGNFPGRFSGRQFSNSRSEMNVSTLELGDSALYLCASHLIVGPPGANVLTFGAGSRLTVL.